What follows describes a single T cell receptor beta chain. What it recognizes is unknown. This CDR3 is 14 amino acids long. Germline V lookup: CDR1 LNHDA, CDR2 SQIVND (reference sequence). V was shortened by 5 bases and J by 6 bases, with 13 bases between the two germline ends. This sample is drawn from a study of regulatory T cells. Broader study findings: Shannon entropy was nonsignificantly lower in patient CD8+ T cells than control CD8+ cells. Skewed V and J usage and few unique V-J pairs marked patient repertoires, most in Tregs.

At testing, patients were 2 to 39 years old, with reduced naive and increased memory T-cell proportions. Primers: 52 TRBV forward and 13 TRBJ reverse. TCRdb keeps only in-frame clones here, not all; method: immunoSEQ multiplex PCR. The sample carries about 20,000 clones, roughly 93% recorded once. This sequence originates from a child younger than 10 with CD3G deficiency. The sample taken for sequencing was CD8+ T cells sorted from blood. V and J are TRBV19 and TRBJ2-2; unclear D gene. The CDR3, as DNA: TGTGCCAGTAGTCCCTCCCACTATGCCGGGGAGCTGTTTTTT. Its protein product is CASSPSHYAGELFF.